This TCR beta chain is from a study of cytomegalovirus exposure and HLA in healthy donors. The germline gives CDR1 MNHEY, CDR2 SVGAGI. CDR3 length: 15 residues. The trim removed 0 bases at V and 4 bases at J, leaving 3 bases unmatched. PCR used 60 Vbeta primers and 13 Jbeta primers. Data came from immunoSEQ multiplex PCR; TCRdb stores just in-frame clones and leaves some out. The table records over 70,000 clones, about two thirds of them present only once. At sampling all donors were nominally healthy, likely with unrecorded immune exposures. This clone has a handful of counts. The origin of this receptor is a man aged 40-49 years in good health and CMV-seropositive. The chain recombines TRBV6-5 with TRBJ1-5; 7 bases align to TRBD1. The sequenced sample consisted of PBMCs. As DNA, the CDR3 is TGTGCCAGCAGTTACTCCGGACAGGAGAATCAGCCCCAGCATTTT. It yields the protein CASSYSGQENQPQHF.